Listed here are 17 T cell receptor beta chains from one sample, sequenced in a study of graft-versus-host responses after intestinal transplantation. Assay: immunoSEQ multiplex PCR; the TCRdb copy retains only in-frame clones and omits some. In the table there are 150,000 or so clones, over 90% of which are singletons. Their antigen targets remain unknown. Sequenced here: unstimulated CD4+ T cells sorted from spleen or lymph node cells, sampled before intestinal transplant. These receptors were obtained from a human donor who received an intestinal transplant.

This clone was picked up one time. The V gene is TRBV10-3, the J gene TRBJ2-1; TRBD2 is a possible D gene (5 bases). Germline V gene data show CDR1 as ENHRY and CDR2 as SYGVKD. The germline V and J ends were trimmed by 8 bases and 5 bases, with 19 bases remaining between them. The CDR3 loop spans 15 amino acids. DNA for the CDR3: TGTGCCATCTCAGCCGCGTGGGCGCGGGACAATGAGCAGTTCTTC. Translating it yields CAISAAWARDNEQFF.

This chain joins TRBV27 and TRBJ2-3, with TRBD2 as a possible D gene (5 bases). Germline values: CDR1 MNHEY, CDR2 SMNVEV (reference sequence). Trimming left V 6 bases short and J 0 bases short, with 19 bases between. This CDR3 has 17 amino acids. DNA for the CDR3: TGTGCCAGCAGCCCCAAATCTGGTCCGGGGAGCACAGATACGCAGTATTTT. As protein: CASSPKSGPGSTDTQYF.

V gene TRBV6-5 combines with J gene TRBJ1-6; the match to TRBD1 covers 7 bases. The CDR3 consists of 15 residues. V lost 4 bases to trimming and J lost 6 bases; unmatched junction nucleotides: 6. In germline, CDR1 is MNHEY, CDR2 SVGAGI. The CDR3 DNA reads TGTGCCAGCAGTTTACGGGACAGAACTAATTCACCCCTCCACTTT. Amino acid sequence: CASSLRDRTNSPLHF.

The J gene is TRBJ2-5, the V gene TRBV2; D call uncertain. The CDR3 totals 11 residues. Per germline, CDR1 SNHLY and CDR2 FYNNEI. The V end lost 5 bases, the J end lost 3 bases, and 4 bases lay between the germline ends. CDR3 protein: CASSLKETQYF. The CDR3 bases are TGTGCCAGCAGTTTAAAAGAGACCCAGTACTTC. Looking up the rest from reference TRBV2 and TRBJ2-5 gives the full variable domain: EPEVTQTPSHQVTQMGQEVILRCVPISNHLYFYWYRQILGQKVEFLVSFYNNEISEKSEIFDDQFSVERPDGSNFTLKIRSTKLEDSAMYFCASSLKETQYFGPGTRLLVL.

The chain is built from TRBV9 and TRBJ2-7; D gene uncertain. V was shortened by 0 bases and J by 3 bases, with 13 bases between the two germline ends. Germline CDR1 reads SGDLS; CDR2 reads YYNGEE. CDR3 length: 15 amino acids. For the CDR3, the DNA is TGTGCCAGCAGCGTAGAAGAAGGTGATCACTACGAGCAGTACTTC. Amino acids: CASSVEEGDHYEQYF.

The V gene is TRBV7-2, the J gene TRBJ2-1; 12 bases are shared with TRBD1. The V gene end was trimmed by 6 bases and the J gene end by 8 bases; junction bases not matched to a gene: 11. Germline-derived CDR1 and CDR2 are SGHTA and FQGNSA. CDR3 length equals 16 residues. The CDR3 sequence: CASRVRPGQGAHEQFF. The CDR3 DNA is TGTGCCAGCAGAGTACGCCCGGGACAGGGGGCGCATGAGCAGTTCTTC.

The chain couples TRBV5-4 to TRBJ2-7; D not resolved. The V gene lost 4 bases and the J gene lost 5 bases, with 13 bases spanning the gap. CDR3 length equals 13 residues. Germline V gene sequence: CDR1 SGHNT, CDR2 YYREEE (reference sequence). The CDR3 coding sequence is TGTGCCAGCAGCGATGTAGGTCGCGACGAGCAGTACTTC. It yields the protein CASSDVGRDEQYF.

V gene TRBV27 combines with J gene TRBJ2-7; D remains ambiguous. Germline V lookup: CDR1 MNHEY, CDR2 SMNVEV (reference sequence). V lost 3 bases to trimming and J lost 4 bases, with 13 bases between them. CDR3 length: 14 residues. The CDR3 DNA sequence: TGTGCCAGCAGTTTTTCGATTGGCGCTTACGAGCAGTACTTC. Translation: CASSFSIGAYEQYF.

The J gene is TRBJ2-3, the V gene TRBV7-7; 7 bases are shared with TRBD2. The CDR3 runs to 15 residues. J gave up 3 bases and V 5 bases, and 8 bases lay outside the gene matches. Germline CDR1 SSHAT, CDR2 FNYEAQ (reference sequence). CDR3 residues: CASSPRGGSTDTQYF. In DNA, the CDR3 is TGTGCCAGCAGCCCCCGGGGCGGGAGTACAGATACGCAGTATTTT.

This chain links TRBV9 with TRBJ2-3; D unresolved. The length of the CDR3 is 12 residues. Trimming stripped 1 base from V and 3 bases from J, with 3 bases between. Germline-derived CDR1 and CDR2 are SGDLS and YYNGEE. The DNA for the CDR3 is TGTGCCAGCAGCGTACAGACAGATACGCAGTATTTT. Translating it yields CASSVQTDTQYF.

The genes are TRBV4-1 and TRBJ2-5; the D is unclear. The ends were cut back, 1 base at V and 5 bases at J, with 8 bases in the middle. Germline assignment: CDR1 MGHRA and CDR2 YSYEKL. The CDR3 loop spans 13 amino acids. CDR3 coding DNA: TGCGCCAGCAGCCAAGGGCGTGGGGAGACCCAGTACTTC. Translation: CASSQGRGETQYF.

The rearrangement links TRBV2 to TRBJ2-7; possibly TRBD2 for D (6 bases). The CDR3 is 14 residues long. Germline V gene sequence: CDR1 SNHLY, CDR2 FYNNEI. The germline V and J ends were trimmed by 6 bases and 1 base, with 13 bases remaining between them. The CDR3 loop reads CASRSGGLSYEQYF. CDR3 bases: TGTGCCAGCAGAAGCGGAGGGTTATCCTACGAGCAGTACTTC.

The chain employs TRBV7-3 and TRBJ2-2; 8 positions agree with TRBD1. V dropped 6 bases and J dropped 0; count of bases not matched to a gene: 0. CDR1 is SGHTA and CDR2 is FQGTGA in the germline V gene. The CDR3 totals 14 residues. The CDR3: CASRQGANTGELFF. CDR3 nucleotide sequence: TGTGCCAGCAGACAGGGGGCGAACACCGGGGAGCTGTTTTTT.

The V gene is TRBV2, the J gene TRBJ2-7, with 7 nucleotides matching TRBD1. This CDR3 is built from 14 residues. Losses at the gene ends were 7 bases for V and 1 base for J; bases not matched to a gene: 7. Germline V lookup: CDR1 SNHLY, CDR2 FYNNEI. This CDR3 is CASKSGTVSYEQYF. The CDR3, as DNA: TGTGCCAGCAAATCCGGGACAGTGTCCTACGAGCAGTACTTC.

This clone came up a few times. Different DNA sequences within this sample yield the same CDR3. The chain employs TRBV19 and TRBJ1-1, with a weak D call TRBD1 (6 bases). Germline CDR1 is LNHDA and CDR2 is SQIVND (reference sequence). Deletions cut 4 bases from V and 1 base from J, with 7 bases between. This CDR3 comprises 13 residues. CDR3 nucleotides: TGTGCCAGTAGTACGACAGGGAACACTGAAGCTTTCTTT. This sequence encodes CASSTTGNTEAFF. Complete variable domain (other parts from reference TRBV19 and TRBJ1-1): DGGITQSPKYLFRKEGQNVTLSCEQNLNHDAMYWYRQDPGQGLRLIYYSQIVNDFQKGDIAEGYSVSREKKESFPLTVTSAQKNPTAFYLCASSTTGNTEAFFGQGTRLTVV.

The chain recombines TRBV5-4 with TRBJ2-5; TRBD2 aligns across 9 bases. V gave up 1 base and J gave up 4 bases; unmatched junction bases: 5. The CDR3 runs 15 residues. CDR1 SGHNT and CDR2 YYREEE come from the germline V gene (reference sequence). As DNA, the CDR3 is TGTGCCAGCAGCTTGCCGGCGGGAGGGTCAGAGACCCAGTACTTC. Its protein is CASSLPAGGSETQYF.

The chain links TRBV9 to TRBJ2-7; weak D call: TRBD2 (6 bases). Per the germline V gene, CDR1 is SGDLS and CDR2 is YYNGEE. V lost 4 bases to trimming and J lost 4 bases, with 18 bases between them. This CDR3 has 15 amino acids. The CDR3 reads CASSPRGLGTYEQYF. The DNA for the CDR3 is TGTGCCAGCAGCCCAAGGGGTTTGGGGACTTACGAGCAGTACTTC.